This is a list of T cell receptor beta chains from one sample in a study of shared clonotypes between healthy human individuals. Only in-frame clones appear in the TCRdb table, and some are missing; sequencing was by immunoSEQ multiplex PCR. The sample lists approximately 1.9 million clones; roughly 95% were seen once. The specimen sequenced was naive CD8+ T cells from PBMCs. The receptors stem from a young man in good health. Some clones in this sample may be carry-over from other donors' samples. CDR3s leave out the opening cysteine and the closing phenylalanine or tryptophan. The order of the fields is clone size, J gene, V gene, CDR3 protein. Clone size is not always given. Where it is, it says once, few, many or a class for expanded clones.

.	TRBJ2-2	TRBV13	ASSLSRQNTGELF
.	TRBJ2-1	TRBV27	ASSPSAGEAYNEQF
.	TRBJ2-1	TRBV6-6	ASSSPASGPYNEQF
.	TRBJ2-7	TRBV7-9	ASSLFRRGKSSYEQY
.	TRBJ1-1	TRBV27	ASRAQGHMNTEAF
.	TRBJ1-1	TRBV11-2	ASSLWDGNTEAF
once	TRBJ1-5	TRBV4-3	ASSQDGGLGQPQH
.	TRBJ2-7	TRBV2	ASSEALRAEQY
.	TRBJ2-3	TRBV4-3	ASSQDIRGTYTDTQY
.	TRBJ2-7	TRBV11-2	ATSLGHLYEQY
.	TRBJ1-3	TRBV10-3	AISEIGPGKNTIY
.	TRBJ2-3	TRBV14	ASSLLASVYTDTQY
.	TRBJ2-7	TRBV5-1	ASSDPNRAPSYEQY
.	TRBJ2-1	TRBV11-2	ASSFVDNEQF
.	TRBJ2-1	TRBV9	ASSVDSHNEQF
.	TRBJ2-7	TRBV7-9	ASRPGTLSYEQY
.	TRBJ2-1	TRBV9	ASSAHREQF
.	TRBJ2-6	TRBV13	ASSLGRTNSGANVLT
.	TRBJ2-2	TRBV28	ASSLFNLNTGELF
.	TRBJ2-7	TRBV14	ASSYWTGGIDEQY
.	TRBJ1-1	TRBV5-1	ASRTTGNTEAF
.	TRBJ1-3	TRBV10-1	ASSDELSGNTIY
.	TRBJ1-1	TRBV6-5	ASSPRGGTEAF
.	TRBJ2-5	TRBV7-2	ASSLYLGETQY
.	TRBJ2-2	TRBV27	ASSFSGTTGELF
.	TRBJ1-2	TRBV11-2	ASSGQGTYGYT
.	TRBJ2-7	TRBV4-2	ASSQGYSTYEQY
.	TRBJ1-5	TRBV7-2	ASSLIHGQPQH
.	TRBJ1-1	TRBV7-9	ASSFDPQTLNTEAF
.	TRBJ2-7	TRBV28	ASSQTGTASYEQY
.	TRBJ2-3	TRBV6-5	ASSYSPVADTQY
.	TRBJ2-2	TRBV19	ASIAGTGELF
.	TRBJ2-5	TRBV29-1	SVVYRATIQETQY
.	TRBJ2-2	TRBV27	ASAPLGTNTGELF
.	TRBJ2-1	TRBV4-1	ASSQIQRERYNEQF
.	TRBJ2-7	TRBV4-1	ASSHPLGTPYEQY
.	TRBJ1-5	TRBV9	ASSAGQVNQPQH
.	TRBJ2-1	TRBV19	ASSMVDYNEQF
once	TRBJ2-1	TRBV19	ASSIDLWQGEVKEQF
.	TRBJ2-2	TRBV7-9	ASSRGLATLTGELF
.	TRBJ2-7	TRBV6-1	ASSGLTGSSYEQY